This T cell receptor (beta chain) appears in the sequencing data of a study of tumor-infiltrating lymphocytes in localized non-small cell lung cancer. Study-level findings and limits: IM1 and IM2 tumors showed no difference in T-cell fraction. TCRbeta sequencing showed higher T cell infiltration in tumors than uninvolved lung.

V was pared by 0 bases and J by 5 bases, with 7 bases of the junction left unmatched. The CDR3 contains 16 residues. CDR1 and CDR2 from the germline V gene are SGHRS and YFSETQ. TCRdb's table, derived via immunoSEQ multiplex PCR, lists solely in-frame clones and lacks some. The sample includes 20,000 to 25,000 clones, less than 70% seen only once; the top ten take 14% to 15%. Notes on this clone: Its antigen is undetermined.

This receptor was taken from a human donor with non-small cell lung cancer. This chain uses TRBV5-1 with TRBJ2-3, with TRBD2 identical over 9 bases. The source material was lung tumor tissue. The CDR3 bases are TGCGCCAGCAGCTTGGTTGTAGCGGGAGAAGGAGATACGCAGTATTTT. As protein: CASSLVVAGEGDTQYF.